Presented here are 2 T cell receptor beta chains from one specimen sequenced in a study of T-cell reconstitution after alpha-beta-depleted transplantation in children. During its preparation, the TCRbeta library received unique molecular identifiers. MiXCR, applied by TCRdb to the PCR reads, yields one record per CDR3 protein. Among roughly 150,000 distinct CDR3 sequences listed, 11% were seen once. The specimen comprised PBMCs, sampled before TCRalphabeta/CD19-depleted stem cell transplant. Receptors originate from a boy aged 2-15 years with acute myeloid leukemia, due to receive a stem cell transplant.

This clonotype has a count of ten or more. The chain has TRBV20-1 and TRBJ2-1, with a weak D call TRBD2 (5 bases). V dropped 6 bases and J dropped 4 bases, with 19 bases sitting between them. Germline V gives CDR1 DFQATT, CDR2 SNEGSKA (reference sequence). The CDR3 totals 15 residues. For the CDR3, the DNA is TGCAGTGCCGAAACACGTGAGGGCCGTTACAATGAGCAGTTCTTC. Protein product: CSAETREGRYNEQFF.

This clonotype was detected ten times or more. The CDR3 DNA reads TGCAGCGTTCTACTAGGACTCACAGATACGCAGTATTTT. Translating it yields CSVLLGLTDTQYF. The genes are TRBV29-1 and TRBJ2-3, with D perhaps TRBD2 (5 bases). Per the germline V gene, CDR1 is SQVTM and CDR2 is ANQGSEA. This CDR3 region has 13 residues. The V end was cut by 5 bases, the J end by 2 bases, with 11 bases between.